This TCR beta chain was found in a study of cytomegalovirus exposure and HLA in healthy donors. CDR1 and CDR2 (germline): SGHTA, FQGNSA. The length of the CDR3 is 15 residues. V was shortened by 4 bases and J by 0 bases, with 13 bases between the two germline ends. PCR was performed using 60 Vbeta and 13 Jbeta primers. Profiled with immunoSEQ multiplex PCR; TCRdb holds only in-frame clones, not every one. The profile covers 150,000 to 200,000 clones, with 65% to 70% appearing a single time and about 9.4% taken by the ten largest. This clone was recorded a few times. Its antigen is as yet unknown. The study's findings and limits: It was reported that the classifier diagnosed cytomegalovirus status with high specificity and sensitivity in both the original and validation cohorts.

The genes are TRBV7-2 and TRBJ2-7, with D maybe TRBD2 (5 bases). The sample consisted of PBMCs. This receptor was obtained from a young man in good health and CMV-seropositive. The CDR3 region is CASSSGPGTSYEQYF. The CDR3 nucleotides are TGTGCCAGCAGCTCCGGCCCGGGAACCTCCTACGAGCAGTACTTC. The full variable domain, completed using reference TRBV7-2 and TRBJ2-7, is GAGVSQSPSNKVTEKGKDVELRCDPISGHTALYWYRQSLGQGLEFLIYFQGNSAPDKSGLPSDRFSAERTGGSVSTLTIQRTQQEDSAVYLCASSSGPGTSYEQYFGPGTRLTVT.